This T cell receptor beta chain was profiled in a study of cytomegalovirus exposure and HLA in healthy donors. The donors comprised healthy bone marrow donors. The germline V gene encodes CDR1 LNHDA and CDR2 SQIVND (reference sequence). The junction had 12 bases not matched to a gene; V was cut back by 10 bases and J by 4 bases. CDR3 length: 15 amino acids. Study results and caveats: A missense variant in DCLRE1C was later tied to TCR beta V- and J-gene trimming. Segments of the TCR beta V type were, in most cases, productive about 87% or about 30% of the time in an earlier analysis.

In the PCR, 60 Vbeta and 13 Jbeta primers were used. Measured with immunoSEQ multiplex PCR; TCRdb has only the in-frame clones, and not every one. This sample has 200,000 to 250,000 clones, with around 81% found just once. Points on this clone: Its antigen is as yet unknown.

The chain couples TRBV19 to TRBJ2-3, with 9 bases lining up with TRBD1. The TCR comes from a woman aged 60 to 75 in good health and CMV-seropositive. Sequencing was performed on PBMCs. DNA for the CDR3: TGTGCCACCAATACCGGGACAGGGATAGCAGATACGCAGTATTTT. Protein product: CATNTGTGIADTQYF.